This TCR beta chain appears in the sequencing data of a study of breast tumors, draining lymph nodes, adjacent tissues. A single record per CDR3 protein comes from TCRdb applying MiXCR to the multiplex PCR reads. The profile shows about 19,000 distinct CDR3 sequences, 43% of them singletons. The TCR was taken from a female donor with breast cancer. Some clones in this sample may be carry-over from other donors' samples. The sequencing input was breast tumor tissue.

The CDR3 is CASSSAGTDTQYF. The CDR3 DNA reads TGTGCCAGCAGCTCCGCCGGCACAGATACGCAGTATTTT. The chain recombines TRBV11-3 with TRBJ2-3; D is unclear. CDR1 and CDR2 (germline): SGHNT, YENEEA. V was pared by 4 bases and J by 1 base, with 6 bases between. There are 13 residues in the CDR3.